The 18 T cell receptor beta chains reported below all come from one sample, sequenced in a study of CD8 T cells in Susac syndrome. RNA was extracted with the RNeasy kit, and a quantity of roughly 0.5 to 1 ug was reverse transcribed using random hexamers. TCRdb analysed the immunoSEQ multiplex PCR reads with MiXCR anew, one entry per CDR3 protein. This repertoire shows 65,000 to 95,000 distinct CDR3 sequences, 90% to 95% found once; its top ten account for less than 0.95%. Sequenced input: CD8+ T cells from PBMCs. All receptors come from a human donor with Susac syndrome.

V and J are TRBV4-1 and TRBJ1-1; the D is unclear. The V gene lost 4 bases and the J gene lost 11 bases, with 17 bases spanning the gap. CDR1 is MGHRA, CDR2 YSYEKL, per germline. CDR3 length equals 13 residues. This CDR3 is CASSPFEGQEAFF. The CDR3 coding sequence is TGCGCCAGCAGCCCCTTCGAGGGCCAGGAGGCTTTCTTT.

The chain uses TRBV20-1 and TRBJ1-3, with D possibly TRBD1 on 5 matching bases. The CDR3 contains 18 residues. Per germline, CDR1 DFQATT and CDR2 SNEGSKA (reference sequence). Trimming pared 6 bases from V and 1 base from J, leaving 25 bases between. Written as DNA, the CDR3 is TGCAGTGCCGAAATCTACGGGAGAGGGGATTTTTCTGGAAACACCATATATTTT. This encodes CSAEIYGRGDFSGNTIYF.

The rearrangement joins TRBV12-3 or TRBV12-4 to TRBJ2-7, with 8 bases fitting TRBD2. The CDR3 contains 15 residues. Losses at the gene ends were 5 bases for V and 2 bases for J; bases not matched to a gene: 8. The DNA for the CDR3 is TGTGCCAGCAGTCCCTTAGCGGGACGCCCCTACGAGCAGTACTTC. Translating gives CASSPLAGRPYEQYF.

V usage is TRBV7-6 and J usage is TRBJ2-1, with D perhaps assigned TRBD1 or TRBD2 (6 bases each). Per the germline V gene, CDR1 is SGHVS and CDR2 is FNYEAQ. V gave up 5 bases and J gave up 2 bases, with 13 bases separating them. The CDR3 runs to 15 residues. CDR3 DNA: TGTGCCAGCAGCCCCCAAGGGGGGCCCTACAATGAGCAGTTCTTC. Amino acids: CASSPQGGPYNEQFF.

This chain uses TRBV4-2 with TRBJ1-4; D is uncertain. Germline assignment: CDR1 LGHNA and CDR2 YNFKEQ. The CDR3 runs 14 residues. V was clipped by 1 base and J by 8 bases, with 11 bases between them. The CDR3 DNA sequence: TGTGCCAGCAGCCAAGGTGGGGTGATGGAAAAACTGTTTTTT. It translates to CASSQGGVMEKLFF.

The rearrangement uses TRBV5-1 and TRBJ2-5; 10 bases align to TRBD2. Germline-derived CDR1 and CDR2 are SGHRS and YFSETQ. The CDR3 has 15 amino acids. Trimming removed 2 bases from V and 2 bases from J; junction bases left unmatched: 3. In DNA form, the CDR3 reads TGCGCCAGCAGCTTAAGCGGGGGGGTTCAAGAGACCCAGTACTTC. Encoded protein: CASSLSGGVQETQYF.

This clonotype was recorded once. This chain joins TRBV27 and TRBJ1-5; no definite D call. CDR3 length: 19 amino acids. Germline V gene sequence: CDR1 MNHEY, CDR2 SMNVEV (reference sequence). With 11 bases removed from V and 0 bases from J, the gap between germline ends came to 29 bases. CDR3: CARVDFRPDHAYSNQPQHF. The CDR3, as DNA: TGTGCCCGCGTGGACTTTCGGCCGGACCATGCATATAGCAATCAGCCCCAGCATTTT.

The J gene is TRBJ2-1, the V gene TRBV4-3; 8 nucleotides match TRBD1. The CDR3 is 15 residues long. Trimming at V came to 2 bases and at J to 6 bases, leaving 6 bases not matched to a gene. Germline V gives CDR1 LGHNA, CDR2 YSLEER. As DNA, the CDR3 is TGCGCCAGCAGCCAATCCCGGACAGGGACCAATGAGCAGTTCTTC. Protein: CASSQSRTGTNEQFF.

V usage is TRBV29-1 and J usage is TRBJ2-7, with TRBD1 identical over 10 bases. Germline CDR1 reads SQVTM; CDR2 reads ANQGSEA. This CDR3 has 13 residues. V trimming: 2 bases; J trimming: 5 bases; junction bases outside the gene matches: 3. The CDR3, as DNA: TGCAGCGTTGAAAGGGGGACAGGGGACGAGCAGTACTTC. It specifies CSVERGTGDEQYF.

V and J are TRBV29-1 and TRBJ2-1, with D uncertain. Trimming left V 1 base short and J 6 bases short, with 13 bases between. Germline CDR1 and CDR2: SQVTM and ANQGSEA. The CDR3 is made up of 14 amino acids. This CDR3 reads CSVEGAGWSNEQFF. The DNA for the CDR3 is TGCAGCGTTGAAGGGGCAGGATGGAGCAATGAGCAGTTCTTC.

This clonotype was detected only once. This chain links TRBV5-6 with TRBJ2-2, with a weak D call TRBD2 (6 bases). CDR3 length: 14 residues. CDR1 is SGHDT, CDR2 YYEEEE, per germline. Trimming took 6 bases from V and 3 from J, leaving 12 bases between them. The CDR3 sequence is CASTRGLYTGELFF. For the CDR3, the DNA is TGTGCCAGCACTCGGGGGTTATACACCGGGGAGCTGTTTTTT.

DNA of the CDR3: TGTGCCAGCAGCGGCAGGGAAAATCGCCGCGAGCAGTTCTTC. Translated: CASSGRENRREQFF. This chain joins TRBV9 and TRBJ2-1; D might be TRBD1 (5 bases). Germline V lookup: CDR1 SGDLS, CDR2 YYNGEE. Trimming took 3 bases from V and 10 from J, leaving 17 bases between them. The CDR3 consists of 14 residues.

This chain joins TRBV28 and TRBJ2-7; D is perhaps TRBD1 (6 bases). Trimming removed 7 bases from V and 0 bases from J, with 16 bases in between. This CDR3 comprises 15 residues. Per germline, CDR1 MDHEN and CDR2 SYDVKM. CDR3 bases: TGTGCCAGCAAAAAAGTGGGACATACCTCCTACGAGCAGTACTTC. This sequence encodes CASKKVGHTSYEQYF.

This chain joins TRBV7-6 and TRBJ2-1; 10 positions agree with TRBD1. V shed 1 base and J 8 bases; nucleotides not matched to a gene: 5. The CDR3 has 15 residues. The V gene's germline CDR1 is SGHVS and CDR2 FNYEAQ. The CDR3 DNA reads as TGTGCCAGCAGCTTAGGACAGGGGGCGAACTATGAGCAGTTCTTC. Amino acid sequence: CASSLGQGANYEQFF.

In DNA, the CDR3 is TGTGCCACCGCACAGGACAATCAGCCCCAGCATTTT. Encoded protein: CATAQDNQPQHF. V is TRBV15 and J is TRBJ1-5; D perhaps matches TRBD1 (5 bases). The CDR3 totals 12 residues. Germline CDR1 reads LNHNV; CDR2 reads YYDKDF (reference sequence). Trimming took off 8 bases at V and 3 bases at J, with 8 bases between the two ends.

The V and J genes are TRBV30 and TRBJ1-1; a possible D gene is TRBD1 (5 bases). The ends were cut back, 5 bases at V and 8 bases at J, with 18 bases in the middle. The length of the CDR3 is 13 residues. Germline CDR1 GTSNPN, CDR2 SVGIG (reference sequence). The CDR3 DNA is TGTGCCTGGTGTCCGGAGGGGTGCAGGGAAGCTTTCTTT. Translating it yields CAWCPEGCREAFF.

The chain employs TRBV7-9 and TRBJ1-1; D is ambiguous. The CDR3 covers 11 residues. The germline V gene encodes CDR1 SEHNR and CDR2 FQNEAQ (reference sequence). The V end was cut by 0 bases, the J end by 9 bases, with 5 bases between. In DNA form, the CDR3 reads TGTGCCAGCAGCTTAGCGGGTCAAGCTTTCTTT. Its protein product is CASSLAGQAFF.

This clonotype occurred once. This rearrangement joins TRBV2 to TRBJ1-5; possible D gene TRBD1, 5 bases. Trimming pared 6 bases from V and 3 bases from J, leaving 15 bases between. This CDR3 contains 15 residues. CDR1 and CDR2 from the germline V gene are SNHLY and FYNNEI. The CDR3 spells CASRGETAPNQPQHF. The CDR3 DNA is TGTGCCAGCAGGGGGGAGACAGCCCCCAATCAGCCCCAGCATTTT.